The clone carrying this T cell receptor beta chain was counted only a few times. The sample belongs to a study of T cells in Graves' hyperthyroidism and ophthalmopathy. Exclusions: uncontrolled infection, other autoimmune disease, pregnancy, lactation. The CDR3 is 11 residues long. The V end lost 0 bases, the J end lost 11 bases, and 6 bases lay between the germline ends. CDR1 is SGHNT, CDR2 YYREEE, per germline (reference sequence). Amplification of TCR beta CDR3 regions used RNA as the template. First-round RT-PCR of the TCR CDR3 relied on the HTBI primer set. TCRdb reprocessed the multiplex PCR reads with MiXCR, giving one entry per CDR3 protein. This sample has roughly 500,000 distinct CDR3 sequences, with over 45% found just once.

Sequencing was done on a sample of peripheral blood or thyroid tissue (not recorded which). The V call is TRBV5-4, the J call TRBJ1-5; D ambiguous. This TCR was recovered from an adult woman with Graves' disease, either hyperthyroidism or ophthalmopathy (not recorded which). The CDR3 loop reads CASSLEETQHF. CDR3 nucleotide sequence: TGTGCCAGCAGCTTGGAGGAGACCCAGCATTTT.